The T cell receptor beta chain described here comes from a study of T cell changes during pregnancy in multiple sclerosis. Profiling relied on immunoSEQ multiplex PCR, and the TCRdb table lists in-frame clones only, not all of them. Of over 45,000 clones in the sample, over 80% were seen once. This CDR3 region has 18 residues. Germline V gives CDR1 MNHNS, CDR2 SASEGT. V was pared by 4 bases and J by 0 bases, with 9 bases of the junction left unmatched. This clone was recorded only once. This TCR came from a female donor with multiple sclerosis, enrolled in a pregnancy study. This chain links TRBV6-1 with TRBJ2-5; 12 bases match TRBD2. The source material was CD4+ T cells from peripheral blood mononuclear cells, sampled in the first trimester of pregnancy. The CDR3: CASSGRLAGDLYQETQYF. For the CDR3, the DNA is TGTGCCAGCAGTGGGCGACTAGCGGGGGACCTGTACCAAGAGACCCAGTACTTC.